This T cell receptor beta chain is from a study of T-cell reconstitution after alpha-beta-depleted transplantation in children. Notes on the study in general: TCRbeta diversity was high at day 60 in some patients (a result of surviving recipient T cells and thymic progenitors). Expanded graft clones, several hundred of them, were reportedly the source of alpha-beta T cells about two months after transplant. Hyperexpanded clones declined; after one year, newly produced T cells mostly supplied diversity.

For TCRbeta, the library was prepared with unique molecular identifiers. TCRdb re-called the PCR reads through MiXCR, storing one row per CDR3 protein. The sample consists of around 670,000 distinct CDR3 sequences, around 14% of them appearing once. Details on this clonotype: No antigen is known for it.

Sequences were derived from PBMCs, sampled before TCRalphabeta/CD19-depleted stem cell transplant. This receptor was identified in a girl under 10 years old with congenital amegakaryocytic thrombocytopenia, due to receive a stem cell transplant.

CDR3 DNA sequence: TGCAGCGGGGGACTAAAGCAGTTCTTC. Its protein is CSGGLKQFF. The gene calls are TRBV29-1 and TRBJ2-1, with 7 bases that match TRBD2. The CDR3 runs 9 residues. V trimming: 7 bases; J trimming: 11 bases; junction bases outside the gene matches: 2. Germline values: CDR1 SQVTM, CDR2 ANQGSEA.